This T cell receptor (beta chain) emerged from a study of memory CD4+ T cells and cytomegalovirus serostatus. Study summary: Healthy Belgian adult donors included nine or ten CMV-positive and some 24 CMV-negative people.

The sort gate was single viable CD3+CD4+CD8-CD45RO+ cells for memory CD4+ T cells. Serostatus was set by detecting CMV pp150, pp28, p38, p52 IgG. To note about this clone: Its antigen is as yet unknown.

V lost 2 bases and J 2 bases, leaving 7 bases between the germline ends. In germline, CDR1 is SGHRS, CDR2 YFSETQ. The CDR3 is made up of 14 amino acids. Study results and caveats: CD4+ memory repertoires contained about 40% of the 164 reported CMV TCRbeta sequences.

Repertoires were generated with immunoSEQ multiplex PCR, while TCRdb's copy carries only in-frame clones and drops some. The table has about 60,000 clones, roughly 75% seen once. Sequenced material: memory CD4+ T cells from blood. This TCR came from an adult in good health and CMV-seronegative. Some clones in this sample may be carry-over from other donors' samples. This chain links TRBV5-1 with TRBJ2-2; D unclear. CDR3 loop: CASSLPSNTGELFF. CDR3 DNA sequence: TGCGCCAGCAGCTTACCTTCCAACACCGGGGAGCTGTTTTTT.